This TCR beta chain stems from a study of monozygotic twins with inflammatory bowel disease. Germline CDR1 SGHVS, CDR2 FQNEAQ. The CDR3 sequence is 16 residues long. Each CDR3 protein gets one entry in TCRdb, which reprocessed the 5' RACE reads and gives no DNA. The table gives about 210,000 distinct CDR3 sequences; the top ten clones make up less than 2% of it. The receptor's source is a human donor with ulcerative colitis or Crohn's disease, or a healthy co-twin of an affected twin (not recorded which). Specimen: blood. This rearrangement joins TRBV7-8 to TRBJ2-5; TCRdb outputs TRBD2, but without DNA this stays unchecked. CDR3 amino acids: CASSLEGLAGLETQYF.